The 30 T cell receptor beta chains below all came from one sample that was sequenced in a study of blood T cell repertoires in COVID-19. Sequenced by immunoSEQ multiplex PCR; TCRdb stores in-frame clones only, minus some. Among 300,000 to 400,000 clones, 88% were seen once, and the ten largest hold more than 0.9%. The sample was PBMCs or T cells enriched from blood (not recorded which). The receptors come from a woman in her 30s with acute COVID-19.

The chain employs TRBV30 and TRBJ1-5; a weak D match, TRBD1 (5 bases). This CDR3 comprises 13 residues. The ends were cut back, 7 bases at V and 6 bases at J, with 16 bases in the middle. Germline loops: CDR1 GTSNPN, CDR2 SVGIG (reference sequence). This CDR3 reads CAFHAGQGQPQHF. The CDR3 nucleotides read TGTGCCTTCCATGCAGGCCAGGGTCAGCCCCAGCATTTT.

This chain links TRBV7-2 with TRBJ2-2; tentative D call: TRBD1 (6 bases). CDR1 and CDR2 (germline): SGHTA, FQGNSA. There are 12 residues in the CDR3. V was clipped by 4 bases and J by 7 bases, with 7 bases between them. The DNA for the CDR3 is TGTGCCAGCAGCTACAGGGACGGGGAGCTGTTTTTT. This sequence encodes CASSYRDGELFF.

The gene calls are TRBV5-1 and TRBJ1-4, with a possible D match to TRBD1 (5 bases). CDR1 SGHRS and CDR2 YFSETQ come from the germline V gene. The CDR3 loop spans 15 amino acids. V lost 4 bases, J lost 10 bases, and 20 bases lay in between. CDR3: CASSQPGLPGGKLFF. CDR3 sequence (DNA): TGCGCCAGCAGCCAGCCGGGACTCCCTGGCGGAAAACTGTTTTTT. Complete variable domain (other parts from reference TRBV5-1 and TRBJ1-4): KAGVTQTPRYLIKTRGQQVTLSCSPISGHRSVSWYQQTPGQGLQFLFEYFSETQRNKGNFPGRFSGRQFSNSRSEMNVSTLELGDSALYLCASSQPGLPGGKLFFGSGTQLSVL.

The rearrangement joins TRBV7-2 to TRBJ2-7; D is perhaps TRBD2 (5 bases). CDR3 size: 14 residues. V was cut by 5 bases and J by 0 bases, with 11 bases left in between. Germline V CDR1 and CDR2: SGHTA, FQGNSA. CDR3 sequence (DNA): TGTGCCAGCAGCCCCTCAGCGGACTCCTACGAGCAGTACTTC. Its translation: CASSPSADSYEQYF.

This chain connects TRBV4-1 to TRBJ1-6; TRBD1 matches at 9 bases. The CDR3 length is 17 residues. Germline V gives CDR1 MGHRA, CDR2 YSYEKL. Germline trimming cut 1 base from V and 6 bases from J; bases unmatched to any gene: 7. The CDR3 nucleotides read TGCGCCAGCAGCCAAGTCCCGGGACAGGGACGTAATTCACCCCTCCACTTT. Amino acids: CASSQVPGQGRNSPLHF.

The chain recombines TRBV29-1 with TRBJ2-7; tentatively, D is TRBD2 (6 bases). The CDR3 covers 12 residues. The V end was cut by 5 bases, the J end by 3 bases, with 11 bases between. The germline CDR1 and CDR2 sequences are SQVTM and ANQGSEA. The CDR3 sequence is CSVQMGGYEQYF. The CDR3 coding sequence is TGCAGCGTTCAGATGGGGGGCTACGAGCAGTACTTC.

The chain links TRBV5-4 to TRBJ2-3; 8 bases are shared with TRBD1. The CDR3 consists of 15 residues. Germline values: CDR1 SGHNT, CDR2 YYREEE (reference sequence). V gave up 4 bases and J gave up 3 bases; unmatched junction bases: 7. CDR3 loop: CASSVGTGYTDTQYF. The CDR3, as DNA: TGTGCCAGCAGCGTAGGGACAGGCTATACAGATACGCAGTATTTT.

The chain is built from TRBV5-1 and TRBJ2-1; 13 positions agree with TRBD2. The CDR3 is made up of 16 amino acids. The germline V gene has CDR1 SGHRS and CDR2 YFSETQ. The V segment lost 5 bases and the J segment 7 bases; nucleotides outside the gene matches: 9. The CDR3 is CASRKRTSGGRNEQFF. The CDR3 nucleotides read TGCGCCAGCAGGAAGCGGACTAGCGGGGGCCGAAATGAGCAGTTCTTC.

The gene calls are TRBV7-3 and TRBJ2-1; possibly TRBD1 for D (6 bases). V gave up 1 base and J gave up 1 base, with 11 bases separating them. Germline values: CDR1 SGHTA, CDR2 FQGTGA. The CDR3 runs 16 residues. The CDR3 DNA reads as TGTGCCAGCAGCTTAAGGGGACACCAATCCTACAATGAGCAGTTCTTC. It translates to CASSLRGHQSYNEQFF.

The CDR3 coding sequence is TGTGCCTGGAGTCAAAACTCCTACAATGAGCAGTTCTTC. It is translated as CAWSQNSYNEQFF. This rearrangement joins TRBV30 to TRBJ2-1; D is unresolved. Trimming removed 2 bases at V and 0 bases at J, with 5 bases between. This CDR3 comprises 13 residues. Germline CDR1 and CDR2: GTSNPN and SVGIG (reference sequence).

The chain uses TRBV2 and TRBJ1-4, with D possibly being TRBD1 (5 bases). From germline, CDR1 is SNHLY and CDR2 FYNNEI. The V and J ends lost 8 bases and 3 bases respectively, with 13 bases between them. This CDR3 is built from 14 residues. CDR3 in DNA: TGTGCCAGCCTACGACAGATTGCTAATGAAAAACTGTTTTTT. Protein: CASLRQIANEKLFF. Together with reference TRBV2 and TRBJ1-4, the CDR3 gives the full variable domain: EPEVTQTPSHQVTQMGQEVILRCVPISNHLYFYWYRQILGQKVEFLVSFYNNEISEKSEIFDDQFSVERPDGSNFTLKIRSTKLEDSAMYFCASLRQIANEKLFFGSGTQLSVL.

With respect to this clone: The identical CDR3 is also encoded by other nucleotide sequences in the sample. This sequence joins TRBV4-1 and TRBJ1-5, with D perhaps matching TRBD1 (5 bases). The germline V and J ends were trimmed by 0 bases and 1 base, with 7 bases remaining between them. CDR1 is MGHRA, CDR2 YSYEKL, per germline. This CDR3 is 15 amino acids long. This chain's CDR3 is CASSQDGGSNQPQHF. CDR3 DNA: TGCGCCAGCAGCCAAGACGGGGGAAGCAATCAGCCCCAGCATTTT.

This clone has more than one count but fewer than ten. The chain uses TRBV2 and TRBJ1-2; D not resolved. V was cut by 6 bases and J by 8 bases, with 7 bases left in between. The germline V gene encodes CDR1 SNHLY and CDR2 FYNNEI. The CDR3 loop spans 10 amino acids. The CDR3 spells CASSARGYTF. The CDR3 bases are TGTGCCAGCAGCGCCCGGGGCTACACCTTC. Supplemented by reference TRBV2 and TRBJ1-2, the full variable domain reads EPEVTQTPSHQVTQMGQEVILRCVPISNHLYFYWYRQILGQKVEFLVSFYNNEISEKSEIFDDQFSVERPDGSNFTLKIRSTKLEDSAMYFCASSARGYTFGSGTRLTVV.

V usage is TRBV3-1 (or the pseudogene TRBV3-2) and J usage is TRBJ1-1; the D gene is possibly TRBD1 (5 bases). Germline values: CDR1 LGHDT, CDR2 YNNKEL (reference sequence). The CDR3 contains 15 residues. V shed 2 bases and J shed 5 bases, with 15 bases lying between them. This CDR3 reads CASSQPGPRGTEAFF. The CDR3 nucleotides read TGTGCCAGCAGCCAACCGGGACCGCGGGGAACTGAAGCTTTCTTT.

DNA of the CDR3: TGTGCCAGCAGCGGTGGACAGGTGTTGGCCTATGGCTACACCTTC. The encoded protein is CASSGGQVLAYGYTF. V gene TRBV9 combines with J gene TRBJ1-2; 7 bases fit TRBD1. The CDR3 has 15 residues. The germline V gene has CDR1 SGDLS and CDR2 YYNGEE. Trimming removed 3 bases from V and 4 bases from J; junction bases left unmatched: 9.

The chain combines TRBV7-9 with TRBJ2-3, with a weak D call TRBD2 (5 bases). CDR1 SEHNR and CDR2 FQNEAQ come from the germline V gene (reference sequence). This CDR3 is built from 12 residues. V was shortened by 5 bases and J by 5 bases, with 8 bases between the two germline ends. The CDR3 DNA follows: TGTGCCAGCAGCCAGGCGGGAGATACGCAGTATTTT. Protein: CASSQAGDTQYF. The full variable domain, in which reference TRBV7-9 and TRBJ2-3 provide the parts outside the CDR3, is DTGVSQNPRHKITKRGQNVTFRCDPISEHNRLYWYRQTLGQGPEFLTYFQNEAQLEKSRLLSDRFSAERPKGSFSTLEIQRTEQGDSAMYLCASSQAGDTQYFGPGTRLTVL.

This clone was recorded a few times. The CDR3 region is CASSLSPRPGGHNQPQHF. The CDR3 DNA reads TGTGCCAGCAGTTTATCCCCACGCCCAGGGGGTCACAATCAGCCCCAGCATTTT. The chain couples TRBV28 to TRBJ1-5; 7 nucleotides agree with TRBD1. Germline CDR1 is MDHEN and CDR2 is SYDVKM. V dropped 1 base and J dropped 3; count of bases not matched to a gene: 12. CDR3 length: 18 amino acids.

The chain uses TRBV6-5 and TRBJ1-5, with TRBD1 matching 9 bases. Trimming took 6 bases from V and 6 from J; bases not matched to a gene: 6. The CDR3 totals 14 residues. Germline V gene lookup returns CDR1 MNHEY and CDR2 SVGAGI. This CDR3 reads CASSWDREVQPQHF. CDR3 nucleotides: TGTGCCAGCAGCTGGGACAGGGAGGTTCAGCCCCAGCATTTT.

The CDR3 is CASLEIETQYF. CDR3 nucleotides: TGTGCCAGCCTGGAGATAGAGACCCAGTACTTC. The chain has TRBV6-5 and TRBJ2-5; D gene unclear. The CDR3 contains 11 residues. Germline CDR1 MNHEY, CDR2 SVGAGI. V was shortened by 8 bases and J by 4 bases, with 8 bases between the two germline ends.

This chain uses TRBV4-1 with TRBJ1-3; no clear D gene. Germline CDR1 is MGHRA and CDR2 is YSYEKL. Trimming cost V 0 bases and J 4 bases, with 4 bases left between them. This CDR3 has 13 amino acids. Here the CDR3 DNA reads TGCGCCAGCAGCCAAGATCGGGGAAACACCATATATTTT. The encoded protein is CASSQDRGNTIYF.

With respect to this clone: The sample carries other DNA sequences with the same CDR3. The chain couples TRBV7-8 to TRBJ1-2; no reliable D call. The CDR3 extends over 14 amino acids. Trimming removed 1 base at V and 2 bases at J, with 8 bases between. The germline CDR1 and CDR2 sequences are SGHVS and FQNEAQ. As DNA, the CDR3 is TGTGCCAGCAGCTTAGACGCAGGAAACTATGGCTACACCTTC. It yields the protein CASSLDAGNYGYTF.

In nucleotides, the CDR3 is TGTGCCAGCAGCCCCTGGGGGGTTGACACTGAAGCTTTCTTT. Translation: CASSPWGVDTEAFF. The chain is built from TRBV5-8 and TRBJ1-1; TRBD1 is a possible D gene (5 bases). The V gene lost 4 bases and the J gene lost 3 bases, with 13 bases spanning the gap. From germline, CDR1 is SGHTS and CDR2 YDEGEE. The CDR3 covers 14 residues.

V usage is TRBV3-1 (or the pseudogene TRBV3-2) and J usage is TRBJ1-2; D gene uncertain. V dropped 1 base and J dropped 8 bases, with 8 bases sitting between them. Germline loops: CDR1 LGHDT, CDR2 YNNKEL (reference sequence). The CDR3 sequence is 12 residues long. The CDR3 protein is CASSQGLRGYTF. The CDR3, as DNA: TGTGCCAGCAGCCAAGGCCTGAGGGGCTACACCTTC.

The chain is built from TRBV7-2 and TRBJ2-7, with D possibly being TRBD2 (6 bases). Germline CDR1 is SGHTA and CDR2 is FQGNSA. Trimming stripped 4 bases from V and 4 bases from J, with 11 bases between. CDR3 length: 13 amino acids. The CDR3 sequence: CASSSLGGYEQYF. CDR3 nucleotides: TGTGCCAGCAGCTCATTGGGGGGATACGAGCAGTACTTC. The entire variable domain, with the rest obtained from reference TRBV7-2 and TRBJ2-7, is as follows: GAGVSQSPSNKVTEKGKDVELRCDPISGHTALYWYRQSLGQGLEFLIYFQGNSAPDKSGLPSDRFSAERTGGSVSTLTIQRTQQEDSAVYLCASSSLGGYEQYFGPGTRLTVT.

This sequence joins TRBV9 and TRBJ1-3; TRBD1 matches 7 bases. The CDR3 is made up of 18 amino acids. The germline CDR1 and CDR2 sequences are SGDLS and YYNGEE. Trimming cost V 1 base and J 0 bases; bases outside gene matches: 10. CDR3 coding DNA: TGTGCCAGCAGCGTACCACTAGGCGGGGACAGCTCTGGAAACACCATATATTTT. Translation gives CASSVPLGGDSSGNTIYF.

V and J are TRBV5-1 and TRBJ2-7; possible D gene TRBD2, 5 bases. This CDR3 spans 14 amino acids. V was trimmed by 1 base and J by 2 bases, leaving 10 bases between them. CDR1 SGHRS and CDR2 YFSETQ come from the germline V gene. The CDR3 nucleotides read TGCGCCAGCAGCTTGTTTAGCGCTACCTACGAGCAGTACTTC. It yields the protein CASSLFSATYEQYF.

The genes are TRBV7-8 and TRBJ2-4; 12 positions match TRBD1. Trimming removed 0 bases from V and 1 base from J; junction bases left unmatched: 4. The CDR3 loop spans 18 amino acids. The germline V gene encodes CDR1 SGHVS and CDR2 FQNEAQ. The CDR3 region has the DNA TGTGCCAGCAGCTTAGCGGGACAGGGGGCCGGGGCCAAAAACATTCAGTACTTC. Translating it yields CASSLAGQGAGAKNIQYF. The whole variable domain, remainder taken from reference TRBV7-8 and TRBJ2-4, is GAGVSQSPRYKVAKRGQDVALRCDPISGHVSLFWYQQALGQGPEFLTYFQNEAQLDKSGLPSDRFFAERPEGSVSTLKIQRTQQEDSAVYLCASSLAGQGAGAKNIQYFGAGTRLSVL.

The V and J genes are TRBV9 and TRBJ1-3; D is unclear. This CDR3 contains 14 residues. Germline values: CDR1 SGDLS, CDR2 YYNGEE. V was cut by 0 bases and J by 2 bases, with 6 bases left in between. This CDR3 reads CASSVVGTGNTIYF. The CDR3 bases are TGTGCCAGCAGCGTAGTCGGGACTGGAAACACCATATATTTT.

The chain carries TRBV7-9 and TRBJ2-1; D might be TRBD1 (6 bases). Trimming stripped 5 bases from V and 11 bases from J, with 10 bases between. Germline-derived CDR1 and CDR2 are SEHNR and FQNEAQ (reference sequence). This CDR3 is 11 amino acids long. DNA for the CDR3: TGTGCCAGCAGCCCCGGGACACAGCAGTTCTTC. Translation: CASSPGTQQFF.

The chain recombines TRBV5-1 with TRBJ2-3, with D tentatively TRBD2 (6 bases). Germline-derived CDR1 and CDR2 are SGHRS and YFSETQ. The CDR3 is 16 amino acids. Trimming took off 0 bases at V and 5 bases at J, with 16 bases between the two ends. CDR3 protein: CASSLGRLVAGDTQYF. For the CDR3, the DNA is TGCGCCAGCAGCTTGGGGCGACTAGTCGCGGGAGATACGCAGTATTTT.